A single sample gave rise to the 21 T cell receptor beta chains below, sequenced in a study of T cell repertoires in cytomegalovirus infection. Their antigen targets remain unknown. MiXCR was run by TCRdb on the reads, yielding one entry per CDR3 protein. This sample has a few hundred thousand distinct CDR3 sequences; 30% to 40% occur once, and the top ten carry under 20%. The sequencing here drew on cultured PBMCs, taken from culture after CMV antigen stimulation. The receptors shown here come from a human donor in good health (CMV status not recorded). Some clones in this sample may be carry-over from other donors' samples.

In the case of this clonotype: A read error may be the cause here, since a much bigger clone is one base away. The chain carries TRBV7-2 and TRBJ1-3; TRBD1 matches 9 bases. This CDR3 region has 16 residues. Germline CDR1 and CDR2: SGHTA and FQGNSA. DNA for the CDR3: TGTGCCAGCAGCTTAGGGACAGGGGCAGGTGGAACCACCATATATTTT. This gives the protein CASSLGTGAGGTTIYF. Variable domain in full (rest from reference TRBV7-2 and TRBJ1-3): GAGVSQSPSNKVTEKGKDVELRCDPISGHTALYWYRQSLGQGLEFLIYFQGNSAPDKSGLPSDRFSAERTGGSVSTLTIQRTQQEDSAVYLCASSLGTGAGGTTIYFGEGSWLTVV.

The V call is TRBV15, the J call TRBJ2-1; D unresolved. CDR1 LNHNV and CDR2 YYDKDF come from the germline V gene (reference sequence). The germline V and J ends were trimmed by 0 bases and 10 bases, with 16 bases remaining between them. This CDR3 has 15 residues. This CDR3 is CATSRDNLGASEQFF. The CDR3 nucleotides are TGTGCCACCAGCAGAGATAATTTAGGAGCAAGCGAGCAGTTCTTC.

This chain links TRBV7-6 with TRBJ2-3, with 11 nucleotides matching TRBD2. The germline gives CDR1 SGHVS, CDR2 FNYEAQ. With V trimmed by 6 bases and J by 6 bases, 11 bases remained unmatched. There are 16 residues in the CDR3. CDR3 amino acids: CASRPSTSGAGDTQYF. The DNA of the CDR3 is TGTGCCAGCAGACCCTCGACTAGCGGGGCAGGGGATACGCAGTATTTT.

The chain employs TRBV12-3 or TRBV12-4 and TRBJ2-5; TRBD2 agrees at 9 bases. The CDR3 loop spans 16 amino acids. V shed 5 bases, J shed 5 bases, and the junction held 12 bases outside the gene matches. CDR3 nucleotide sequence: TGTGCCAGCAGTCACGAAGGCGGGAGGGCCCGGGAGACCCAGTACTTC. Its protein is CASSHEGGRARETQYF.

The sample holds a few counts of this clonotype. The chain joins TRBV10-3 to TRBJ2-7; TRBD2 matches 8 bases. Trimming cost V 6 bases and J 4 bases; bases outside gene matches: 17. This CDR3 comprises 17 residues. The germline V gene has CDR1 ENHRY and CDR2 SYGVKD. CDR3 bases: TGTGCCATCAGCGGTCGGGGGGGGGACCACATATCGTACGAGCAGTACGTC. Translated, it gives CAISGRGGDHISYEQYV.

V usage is TRBV10-3 and J usage is TRBJ1-1; no firm D call. The germline CDR1 and CDR2 sequences are ENHRY and SYGVKD. The CDR3 spans 14 residues. Trimming took 6 bases from V and 2 from J, leaving 13 bases between them. The CDR3 DNA follows: TGTGCCATCAGGGAGAGGCAGCAAAACACTGAAGCTTTCTTT. This sequence encodes CAIRERQQNTEAFF.

The table lists this clonotype with a few counts. This sequence joins TRBV7-9 and TRBJ2-2, with 13 positions matching TRBD2. J was trimmed by 8 bases and V by 3 bases; bases with no gene match: 6. This CDR3 has 16 residues. The germline V gene has CDR1 SEHNR and CDR2 FQNEAQ (reference sequence). CDR3 region: CASSFGLAGVRGELFF. CDR3 DNA sequence: TGTGCCAGCAGCTTCGGACTAGCGGGAGTTCGGGGGGAGCTGTTTTTT.

This clonotype was found many times. The chain carries TRBV7-2 and TRBJ2-1; no firm D call. This CDR3 comprises 12 residues. The germline V and J ends were trimmed by 4 bases and 9 bases, with 10 bases remaining between them. Germline loops: CDR1 SGHTA, CDR2 FQGNSA. In nucleotides, the CDR3 is TGTGCCAGCAGCTCTACTCATGGTGAGCAGTTCTTC. Amino acid sequence: CASSSTHGEQFF. Complete variable domain (other parts from reference TRBV7-2 and TRBJ2-1): GAGVSQSPSNKVTEKGKDVELRCDPISGHTALYWYRQSLGQGLEFLIYFQGNSAPDKSGLPSDRFSAERTGGSVSTLTIQRTQQEDSAVYLCASSSTHGEQFFGPGTRLTVL.

The chain uses TRBV6-2 or TRBV6-3 and TRBJ2-7, with TRBD1 as a possible D gene (6 bases). Germline V gene sequence: CDR1 MNHEY, CDR2 SVGEGT. The V end lost 6 bases, the J end lost 2 bases, and 14 bases lay between the germline ends. The CDR3 length is 14 residues. CDR3 sequence (DNA): TGTGCCAGCAGCCCGAGGACAGCCACCTACGAGCAGTACGTC. It codes for CASSPRTATYEQYV.

This clonotype was picked up many times. The CDR3 nucleotides are TGTGCCAGCAGCTTACGGGGGGCAGCTACCGTCTCTGGGGCCAACGTCCTGACTTTC. It specifies CASSLRGAATVSGANVLTF. The J gene is TRBJ2-6, the V gene TRBV7-2; a possible D gene is TRBD2 (7 bases). The CDR3 totals 19 residues. Trimming shortened V by 2 bases and J by 0 bases, and 17 bases separated the two germline ends. Germline-derived CDR1 and CDR2 are SGHTA and FQGNSA.

This chain connects TRBV28 to TRBJ1-2; D possibly corresponds to TRBD1 (5 bases). Germline CDR1 is MDHEN and CDR2 is SYDVKM. The ends were cut back, 5 bases at V and 3 bases at J, with 19 bases in the middle. CDR3 length: 16 residues. CDR3 nucleotides: TGTGCCAGCAGTGGTTCGACAGCAAACATTTACTATGGCTACACCTTC. Its protein is CASSGSTANIYYGYTF.

In its sample, this clonotype was seen many times. The chain has TRBV7-2 and TRBJ1-2; a weak D match, TRBD1 (6 bases). Germline CDR1 is SGHTA and CDR2 is FQGNSA. The CDR3 has 16 residues. Trimming took 5 bases from V and 4 from J, leaving 20 bases between them. CDR3 sequence (DNA): TGTGCCAGCAGCGCCTACGGACAGTTGGGTCCCTATGGCTACACCTTC. It is translated as CASSAYGQLGPYGYTF. The variable domain in full, with the rest retrieved from reference TRBV7-2 and TRBJ1-2, is GAGVSQSPSNKVTEKGKDVELRCDPISGHTALYWYRQSLGQGLEFLIYFQGNSAPDKSGLPSDRFSAERTGGSVSTLTIQRTQQEDSAVYLCASSAYGQLGPYGYTFGSGTRLTVV.

The CDR3 region has the DNA TGTGCCAGCAGCTTCCTCCCTCGGGGCAAAAACATTCAGTACTTC. Residues: CASSFLPRGKNIQYF. The chain couples TRBV7-2 to TRBJ2-4; the D gene is possibly TRBD2 (5 bases). The CDR3 is made up of 15 amino acids. CDR1 and CDR2 from the germline V gene are SGHTA and FQGNSA. The V and J ends lost 3 bases and 3 bases respectively, with 12 bases between them.

The chain has TRBV5-1 and TRBJ2-1; D is unresolved. The CDR3 extends over 13 amino acids. CDR1 and CDR2 from the germline V gene are SGHRS and YFSETQ. V lost 3 bases and J 4 bases, leaving 8 bases between the germline ends. In DNA form, the CDR3 reads TGCGCCAGCAGCTCGGACCTGTACAATGAGCAGTTCTTC. Protein: CASSSDLYNEQFF.

This chain connects TRBV7-9 to TRBJ1-1, with D maybe TRBD1 (6 bases). V was trimmed by 1 base and J by 13 bases, leaving 22 bases between them. Germline-derived CDR1 and CDR2 are SEHNR and FQNEAQ (reference sequence). CDR3 size: 15 residues. CDR3 loop: CASSLVIQGDFLYFF. CDR3 bases: TGTGCCAGCAGCTTAGTTATACAGGGCGACTTTTTATATTTCTTT.

This clonotype was counted only a few times. This chain links TRBV7-2 with TRBJ1-5; perhaps TRBD1 as D (6 bases). From germline, CDR1 is SGHTA and CDR2 FQGNSA. This CDR3 has 14 residues. With 6 bases removed from V and 1 base from J, the gap between germline ends came to 10 bases. The CDR3 DNA reads as TGTGCCAGCAGGACAGGAGAGAGCAATCAGCCCCAGCATTTT. Amino acids: CASRTGESNQPQHF.

This chain uses TRBV20-1 with TRBJ2-7; possibly TRBD2 for D (5 bases). The CDR3 is 14 amino acids. Germline lookup yields CDR1 DFQATT and CDR2 SNEGSKA (reference sequence). In DNA form, the CDR3 reads TGCAGCGGAACGGCGGGCGCCTTCTCCTACGAGCAGTACTTC. It yields the protein CSGTAGAFSYEQYF.

This chain links TRBV7-4 with TRBJ2-5, with TRBD2 matching over 12 bases. The CDR3 has 17 residues. Trimming at V came to 1 base and at J to 2 bases, leaving 5 bases not matched to a gene. Per germline, CDR1 SGHVT and CDR2 SQSDAQ. The CDR3 region is CASSLGLAGVRQETQYF. CDR3 bases: TGTGCCAGCAGCTTAGGACTAGCGGGAGTAAGGCAAGAGACCCAGTACTTC.

This clonotype was recorded at least ten times. This chain links TRBV19 with TRBJ2-1; D may match TRBD1 or TRBD2 (5 bases each). V was clipped by 8 bases and J by 0 bases, with 11 bases between them. Germline-derived CDR1 and CDR2 are LNHDA and SQIVND (reference sequence). The CDR3 has 14 residues. In nucleotides, the CDR3 is TGTGCCAGTGCCCCAGGGAGCTCCTACAATGAGCAGTTCTTC. As protein: CASAPGSSYNEQFF.

This clonotype was found a few times. The chain joins TRBV7-9 to TRBJ2-1; D perhaps matches TRBD2 (5 bases). V was trimmed by 4 bases and J by 0 bases, leaving 13 bases between them. This CDR3 is built from 16 residues. Germline V gene sequence: CDR1 SEHNR, CDR2 FQNEAQ (reference sequence). This CDR3 reads CASSSPRVSSYNEQFF. CDR3 nucleotides: TGTGCCAGCAGCTCTCCGCGGGTAAGCTCCTACAATGAGCAGTTCTTC.

J is TRBJ2-5 and V is TRBV20-1; D possibly corresponds to TRBD2 (6 bases). The ends were cut back, 6 bases at V and 5 bases at J, with 19 bases in the middle. The germline gives CDR1 DFQATT, CDR2 SNEGSKA (reference sequence). The CDR3 spans 14 residues. The CDR3 DNA reads TGCAGTGCCCGAGACCCCGATGGGAGGGAGACCCAGTACTTC. Its protein product is CSARDPDGRETQYF.